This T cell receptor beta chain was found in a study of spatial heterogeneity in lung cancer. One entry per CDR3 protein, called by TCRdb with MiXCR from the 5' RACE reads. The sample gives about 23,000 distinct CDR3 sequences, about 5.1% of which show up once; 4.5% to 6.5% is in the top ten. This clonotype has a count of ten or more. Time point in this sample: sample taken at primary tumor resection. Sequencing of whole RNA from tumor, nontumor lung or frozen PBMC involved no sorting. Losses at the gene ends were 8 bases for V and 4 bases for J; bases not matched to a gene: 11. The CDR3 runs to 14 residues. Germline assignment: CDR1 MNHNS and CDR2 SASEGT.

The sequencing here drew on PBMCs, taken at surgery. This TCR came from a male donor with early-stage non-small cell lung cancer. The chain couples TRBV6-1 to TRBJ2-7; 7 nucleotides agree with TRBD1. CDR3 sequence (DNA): TGTGCCAGCTTGAGGACAGGCGGTGATTACGAGCAGTACTTC. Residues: CASLRTGGDYEQYF.